This entry lists 32 T cell receptor beta chains sequenced from one sample in a study of cytomegalovirus exposure and HLA in healthy donors. The PCR used 60 Vbeta and 13 Jbeta primers. The assay was immunoSEQ multiplex PCR, and TCRdb's table has in-frame clones only and misses some. The sample yields about 160,000 clones, 85% seen once. Sequenced: PBMCs. The receptor set was obtained from a man between 18 and 35 years old in good health and CMV-seropositive.

The V gene is TRBV9, the J gene TRBJ1-2; a weak D match, TRBD1 (5 bases). The CDR3 is 13 residues long. The V end was cut by 3 bases, the J end by 8 bases, with 14 bases between. Germline CDR1 and CDR2: SGDLS and YYNGEE. CDR3 nucleotides: TGTGCCAGCAGCGCAGGGTCAGGGAACGGCTACACCTTC. This gives the protein CASSAGSGNGYTF. The complete variable domain, with remaining parts taken from reference TRBV9 and TRBJ1-2, reads DSGVTQTPKHLITATGQRVTLRCSPRSGDLSVYWYQQSLDQGLQFLIQYYNGEERAKGNILERFSAQQFPDLHSELNLSSLELGDSALYFCASSAGSGNGYTFGSGTRLTVV.

The CDR3 nucleotides read TGTGCCAGCAGCTTAGCGACTAGGGGAGATACGCAGTATTTT. Translated: CASSLATRGDTQYF. The chain combines TRBV7-8 with TRBJ2-3, with D maybe TRBD2 (6 bases). V shed 0 bases and J shed 5 bases, with 9 bases lying between them. CDR3 length equals 14 residues. Germline CDR1 SGHVS, CDR2 FQNEAQ.

The V and J genes are TRBV19 and TRBJ1-5, with D hard to call. The V gene's germline CDR1 is LNHDA and CDR2 SQIVND (reference sequence). CDR3 length: 13 amino acids. The germline V and J ends were trimmed by 0 bases and 10 bases, with 10 bases remaining between them. The CDR3 sequence is CASSIDQARPQHF. The DNA for the CDR3 is TGTGCCAGTAGTATAGATCAGGCCCGACCCCAGCATTTT.

The chain links TRBV7-9 to TRBJ1-4; D may be TRBD1 (5 bases). The germline V gene encodes CDR1 SEHNR and CDR2 FQNEAQ (reference sequence). The CDR3 extends over 16 amino acids. The germline V and J ends were trimmed by 5 bases and 2 bases, with 15 bases remaining between them. The DNA for the CDR3 is TGTGCCAGCAGCCGGGGGGAAGCTCTGACTAATGAAAAACTGTTTTTT. It is translated as CASSRGEALTNEKLFF.

The rearrangement uses TRBV2 and TRBJ2-3; D call uncertain. Germline V gene data show CDR1 as SNHLY and CDR2 as FYNNEI. This CDR3 spans 14 amino acids. Trimming removed 4 bases from V and 4 bases from J, with 12 bases in between. The CDR3 protein is CASSVAPRSDTQYF. CDR3 bases: TGTGCCAGCAGTGTCGCTCCTAGGTCAGATACGCAGTATTTT.

On this clone: An end of the junction does not agree with germline; a read error may underlie this. This chain uses TRBV7-9 with TRBJ1-1; TRBD1 matches at 7 bases. Germline-derived CDR1 and CDR2 are SEHNR and FQNEAQ (reference sequence). This CDR3 region has 15 residues. Here the CDR3 DNA reads TGTTCCAGCAGCTTAGTTCCTGCGCAGGGGGGTGAAGCTTTCTTT. It codes for CSSSLVPAQGGEAFF.

The chain couples TRBV5-3 to TRBJ1-2; 9 bases are a match to TRBD1. TRBV5-3 is classed as an ORF, of uncertain function. The CDR3 has 16 residues. Germline trimming cut 3 bases from V and 4 bases from J; bases unmatched to any gene: 10. Here the CDR3 reads CARSCTGTGPFYGYTF. The DNA for the CDR3 is TGTGCCAGAAGCTGTACCGGGACAGGGCCTTTCTATGGCTACACCTTC.

V is TRBV7-6 and J is TRBJ2-3; 10 nucleotides match TRBD2. V shed 1 base, J shed 1 base, and the junction held 5 bases outside the gene matches. CDR1 and CDR2 (germline): SGHVS, FNYEAQ. The CDR3 consists of 17 residues. The CDR3 DNA reads TGTGCCAGCAGCTTAGATGGGCTAGCGGGGGGCACAGATACGCAGTATTTT. This gives the protein CASSLDGLAGGTDTQYF.

The rearrangement uses TRBV5-1 and TRBJ1-5; D is possibly TRBD1 (5 bases). The germline CDR1 and CDR2 sequences are SGHRS and YFSETQ. The CDR3 contains 15 residues. Trimming removed 4 bases at V and 2 bases at J, with 13 bases between. In DNA form, the CDR3 reads TGCGCCAGCAGCCCGGTCGGGGGAGGCAATCAGCCCCAGCATTTT. Translation: CASSPVGGGNQPQHF.

The chain couples TRBV7-6 to TRBJ2-1; TRBD1 is a possible D gene (6 bases). CDR3 length equals 16 residues. Germline loops: CDR1 SGHVS, CDR2 FNYEAQ. Trimming left V 3 bases short and J 6 bases short, with 18 bases between. CDR3 region: CASSFGGPGIGNEQFF. The CDR3 coding sequence is TGTGCCAGCAGCTTTGGGGGCCCCGGTATCGGCAATGAGCAGTTCTTC.

The chain joins TRBV10-3 to TRBJ1-5; a possible D gene is TRBD1 (6 bases). The germline V gene encodes CDR1 ENHRY and CDR2 SYGVKD. The germline V and J ends were trimmed by 2 bases and 4 bases, with 15 bases remaining between them. This CDR3 region has 16 residues. The DNA for the CDR3 is TGTGCCATCAGTGAGCCGCGGCAGGGGCGAAATCAGCCCCAGCATTTT. Protein: CAISEPRQGRNQPQHF.

This clone was detected only once. The CDR3 DNA is TGTGCCTGGAGAGGGTGGGGGCCCTATAATTCACCCCTCCACTTT. This translates into CAWRGWGPYNSPLHF. The chain links TRBV30 to TRBJ1-6; perhaps TRBD1 as D (6 bases). The V gene lost 3 bases and the J gene lost 2 bases, with 11 bases spanning the gap. Looked up from germline, CDR1 is GTSNPN and CDR2 is SVGIG (reference sequence). This CDR3 has 15 residues.

The V call is TRBV6-6, the J call TRBJ2-1, with TRBD1 matching over 7 bases. This CDR3 has 14 residues. Losses at the gene ends were 2 bases for V and 5 bases for J; bases not matched to a gene: 3. Germline V lookup: CDR1 MNHNY, CDR2 SVGAGI (reference sequence). The CDR3 sequence is CASSYRGRDNEQFF. The DNA of the CDR3 is TGTGCCAGCAGTTACAGGGGGCGCGACAATGAGCAGTTCTTC.

J is TRBJ2-1 and V is TRBV11-2, with TRBD2 as a possible D gene (5 bases). The V gene lost 4 bases and the J gene lost 0 bases, with 10 bases spanning the gap. Germline V lookup: CDR1 SGHAT, CDR2 FQNNGV. This CDR3 comprises 15 residues. The CDR3 DNA sequence: TGTGCCAGCAGCTCCAACGCGGGCTCCTACAATGAGCAGTTCTTC. Protein sequence: CASSSNAGSYNEQFF.

This clone was seen once. This sequence joins TRBV6-1 and TRBJ1-1; no firm D call. Between the trimmed V and J ends, which lost 6 bases and 4 bases, there was a span of 6 bases. Germline V gene lookup returns CDR1 MNHNS and CDR2 SASEGT. This CDR3 has 11 residues. The CDR3 nucleotides are TGTGCCAGCAGGTTCGGCACTGAAGCTTTCTTT. Amino acid sequence: CASRFGTEAFF.

The V call is TRBV6-5, the J call TRBJ1-2; 7 bases align to TRBD1. Germline trimming cut 4 bases from V and 5 bases from J; bases unmatched to any gene: 4. Germline CDR1 reads MNHEY; CDR2 reads SVGAGI. The length of the CDR3 is 13 residues. CDR3 bases: TGTGCCAGCAGTTCCGGACAGGCTTATGGCTACACCTTC. Residues: CASSSGQAYGYTF.

V usage is TRBV6-6 and J usage is TRBJ1-2; D possibly corresponds to TRBD1 (6 bases). The CDR3 spans 13 residues. Trimming cost V 6 bases and J 3 bases, with 11 bases left between them. CDR1 is MNHNY, CDR2 SVGAGI, per germline (reference sequence). As DNA, the CDR3 is TGTGCCAGCAGGGGGGACAAGGACTATGGCTACACCTTC. Amino acids: CASRGDKDYGYTF.

The CDR3 is CASSRREGNPGANVLTF. For the CDR3, the DNA is TGTGCCAGCAGCCGACGGGAGGGTAATCCTGGGGCCAACGTCCTGACTTTC. The J gene is TRBJ2-6, the V gene TRBV5-8, with 8 bases matching TRBD2. V lost 4 bases to trimming and J lost 2 bases; unmatched junction nucleotides: 8. The CDR3 loop spans 17 amino acids. CDR1 and CDR2 (germline): SGHTS, YDEGEE.

This chain links TRBV2 with TRBJ2-2; possible D gene TRBD1, 5 bases. Trimming removed 5 bases at V and 6 bases at J, with 16 bases between. The germline gives CDR1 SNHLY, CDR2 FYNNEI. The CDR3 is 15 residues long. CDR3 DNA: TGTGCCAGCAGTTTAGACAGAAGTGACGCCGGGGAGCTGTTTTTT. Amino acid sequence: CASSLDRSDAGELFF.

The genes are TRBV6-5 and TRBJ1-1; D possibly corresponds to TRBD1 (6 bases). Trimming pared 2 bases from V and 4 bases from J, leaving 17 bases between. The CDR3 length is 16 residues. Germline CDR1 is MNHEY and CDR2 is SVGAGI. CDR3 DNA: TGTGCCAGCAGTTACATGGCAGGGGCATTGGGCACTGAAGCTTTCTTT. It yields the protein CASSYMAGALGTEAFF.

The genes are TRBV6-5 and TRBJ1-4; 7 nucleotides match TRBD1. Unmatched junction bases numbered 10, after V lost 4 bases and J lost 8 bases. Per germline, CDR1 MNHEY and CDR2 SVGAGI. The CDR3 has 15 residues. CDR3 nucleotides: TGTGCCAGCAGTTTCACACCAGGGGGGCACGAAAAACTGTTTTTT. This codes for CASSFTPGGHEKLFF.

The chain couples TRBV2 to TRBJ2-2; weak D call: TRBD2 (6 bases). The V gene's germline CDR1 is SNHLY and CDR2 FYNNEI. The CDR3 runs 16 residues. V was clipped by 3 bases and J by 6 bases, with 17 bases between them. The CDR3 loop reads CASSEDPGVSPGELFF. DNA of the CDR3: TGTGCCAGCAGTGAGGACCCGGGAGTAAGTCCCGGGGAGCTGTTTTTT.

This clone has just a few counts. This chain links TRBV6-1 with TRBJ2-1; 7 nucleotides align to TRBD1. Germline assignment: CDR1 MNHNS and CDR2 SASEGT. This CDR3 is built from 11 residues. V was pared by 4 bases and J by 14 bases, with 5 bases of the junction left unmatched. CDR3 DNA sequence: TGTGCCAGCAGTGTCACAGGGGAAGAGTTCTTC. This encodes CASSVTGEEFF.

This sequence joins TRBV5-4 and TRBJ2-1; 8 bases are a match to TRBD1. Germline V gene data show CDR1 as SGHNT and CDR2 as YYREEE (reference sequence). V gave up 1 base and J gave up 5 bases; unmatched junction bases: 5. The CDR3 contains 15 residues. As DNA, the CDR3 is TGTGCCAGCAGCTTGAGGGACAGGACCGACAATGAGCAGTTCTTC. As protein: CASSLRDRTDNEQFF.

The chain employs TRBV18 and TRBJ1-5; 9 nucleotides match TRBD1. After removal of 5 bases from V and 6 bases from J, the junction contained 8 bases not matched to a gene. The CDR3 loop spans 15 amino acids. Germline V lookup: CDR1 KGHSH, CDR2 LQKENI. CDR3 region: CASSAGTGNSQPQHF. The CDR3 DNA follows: TGTGCCAGCTCAGCCGGGACAGGGAATAGTCAGCCCCAGCATTTT. The full variable domain, rest sourced from reference TRBV18 and TRBJ1-5, is NAGVMQNPRHLVRRRGQEARLRCSPMKGHSHVYWYRQLPEEGLKFMVYLQKENIIDESGMPKERFSAEFPKEGPSILRIQQVVRGDSAAYFCASSAGTGNSQPQHFGDGTRLSIL.

Worth noting for this clone: One junction end disagrees with the germline gene, perhaps due to a read error. CDR3 in DNA: TGCAGCGTCGAAGGGGAAGGGACAGGGGGCTACGGCTACACCTTC. Translation gives CSVEGEGTGGYGYTF. The chain carries TRBV29-1 and TRBJ1-2, with TRBD1 matching over 12 bases. This CDR3 is 15 amino acids long. From germline, CDR1 is SQVTM and CDR2 ANQGSEA.

This clone was observed a single time. The CDR3 DNA follows: TGTGCCATCAGAGAGGGGCCGGGGGGTAGCACAGATACGCAGTATTTT. It codes for CAIREGPGGSTDTQYF. The chain employs TRBV10-3 and TRBJ2-3, with TRBD2 identical over 7 bases. After removal of 6 bases from V and 0 bases from J, the junction contained 9 bases not matched to a gene. CDR3 length equals 16 residues. Germline loops: CDR1 ENHRY, CDR2 SYGVKD.

The chain has TRBV5-5 and TRBJ1-1; 9 bases are a match to TRBD1. This CDR3 has 15 residues. Per the germline V gene, CDR1 is SGHKS and CDR2 is YYEKEE (reference sequence). The junction had 3 bases not matched to a gene; V was cut back by 0 bases and J by 3 bases. Here the CDR3 DNA reads TGTGCCAGCAGCTTGGAGGACAGGGGCTACACTGAAGCTTTCTTT. Translation: CASSLEDRGYTEAFF.

V gene TRBV18 combines with J gene TRBJ2-7; no firm D call. V shed 0 bases and J shed 6 bases, with 6 bases lying between them. The CDR3 extends over 12 amino acids. The germline V gene has CDR1 KGHSH and CDR2 LQKENI. The CDR3 sequence is CASSPPSLEQYF. The CDR3 nucleotides read TGTGCCAGCTCACCACCGTCCCTCGAGCAGTACTTC.

V gene TRBV18 combines with J gene TRBJ2-5; possible D gene TRBD2, 6 bases. V lost 4 bases and J lost 0, with 6 bases in between. This CDR3 has 13 amino acids. CDR1 KGHSH and CDR2 LQKENI come from the germline V gene. This CDR3 reads CASSRGNQETQYF. The CDR3, as DNA: TGTGCCAGCTCACGCGGGAACCAAGAGACCCAGTACTTC.

V is TRBV11-2 and J is TRBJ2-7; perhaps TRBD1 as D (5 bases). Germline V gene data show CDR1 as SGHAT and CDR2 as FQNNGV. This CDR3 has 14 amino acids. V was clipped by 0 bases and J by 7 bases, with 13 bases between them. The CDR3 DNA follows: TGTGCCAGCAGCTTAGAGTATGTAGGGGCGGAGCAGTACTTC. This encodes CASSLEYVGAEQYF. Complete variable domain (other parts from reference TRBV11-2 and TRBJ2-7): EAGVAQSPRYKIIEKRQSVAFWCNPISGHATLYWYQQILGQGPKLLIQFQNNGVVDDSQLPKDRFSAERLKGVDSTLKIQPAKLEDSAVYLCASSLEYVGAEQYFGPGTRLTVT.

This chain connects TRBV6-6 to TRBJ2-7; D is unresolved. CDR3 length: 14 amino acids. Germline lookup yields CDR1 MNHNY and CDR2 SVGAGI (reference sequence). V shed 5 bases and J shed 2 bases, with 13 bases lying between them. CDR3 loop: CASSVALRAYEQYF. The CDR3 DNA reads as TGTGCCAGCAGTGTGGCCCTCCGGGCCTACGAGCAGTACTTC.